The source of this T cell receptor beta chain is a study of a mutant IDH1 vaccine in newly diagnosed glioma. Study as a whole: Mean patient age was around 40 years; approximately 60% were male and roughly 38% female. Radiotherapy, temozolomide, or both had been given previously, and both were given to most. Study observations and caveats: Vaccine-induced immune responses occurred in 90% to 95% of patients.

CDR1 and CDR2 from the germline V gene are LNHDA and SQIVND (reference sequence). The CDR3 extends over 15 amino acids. The V gene lost 8 bases and the J gene lost 4 bases, with 18 bases spanning the gap. As to time point: baseline, week 1 (first vaccination visit). Documented treatment: pre-vaccination baseline after standard-of-care therapy. TCRdb keeps only in-frame clones here, not all; method: immunoSEQ multiplex PCR. The table lists just under 95,000 clones, about four fifths of them singletons. Concerning this clone itself: Antigen specificity is unknown.

The chain uses TRBV19 and TRBJ1-3; TRBD1 might be the D (5 bases). The material was PBMCs, obtained from a glioma patient treated with radiotherapy, temozolomide or both. The sequence was collected from a woman aged 50 to 65 with glioma. CDR3 sequence: CASGPDGGLGNTIYF. CDR3 sequence (DNA): TGTGCCAGTGGACCGGATGGGGGGTTAGGAAACACCATATATTTT.